Below, one TCR beta chain is given with its context. Profiled with immunoSEQ multiplex PCR; TCRdb holds only in-frame clones, not every one. Counted here are a few hundred thousand clones, approximately 95% occurring once; the ten biggest clones make up roughly 0.02%. The record originates from a study of shared T cell receptors in the human thymus. This TCR came from a human donor. Specimen: thymocytes.

The CDR3 sequence: CASSLVGTSGRGTGELFF. In DNA form, the CDR3 reads TGTGCCAGCAGCTTAGTCGGGACTAGCGGGAGGGGCACCGGGGAGCTGTTTTTT. The chain is built from TRBV7-2 and TRBJ2-2, with 16 positions matching TRBD2. The CDR3 is 18 residues long. The V and J ends lost 1 base and 4 bases, in that order; junction bases with no gene match: 3. In germline, CDR1 is SGHTA, CDR2 FQGNSA.